This TCR beta chain was sequenced for a study of cytomegalovirus exposure and HLA in healthy donors. Study overall: A subsequent analysis reported that the 120 validation repertoires were produced on the same platform that had also been used for the roughly 700 first-cohort repertoires. General observations from the study: Cytomegalovirus status was reportedly diagnosed by the classifier with high specificity and sensitivity. In vitro checks showed that a few CMV-associated chains really do target CMV antigens.

This CDR3 is 14 amino acids long. Germline V CDR1 and CDR2: SGHVS, FNYEAQ. Trimming removed 6 bases at V and 1 base at J, with 12 bases between. Sequencing was performed with immunoSEQ multiplex PCR; in TCRdb, only in-frame clones are kept and a portion is missing. The table includes around 150,000 clones, roughly nine tenths detected once. About this clone: Its cognate antigen is unknown.

This TCR was sampled from a woman younger than 45 in good health and CMV-seronegative. Sequencing was performed on PBMCs. This chain links TRBV7-6 with TRBJ1-2; D unresolved. This chain's CDR3 is CASSPAGSNYGYTF. For the CDR3, the DNA is TGTGCCAGCAGTCCGGCCGGGAGTAACTATGGCTACACCTTC. The full variable domain, rest sourced from reference TRBV7-6 and TRBJ1-2, is GAGVSQSPRYKVTKRGQDVALRCDPISGHVSLYWYRQALGQGPEFLTYFNYEAQQDKSGLPNDRFSAERPEGSISTLTIQRTEQRDSAMYRCASSPAGSNYGYTFGSGTRLTVV.